This T cell receptor (beta chain) was sequenced in a study of a mutant IDH1 vaccine in newly diagnosed glioma. Germline V lookup: CDR1 KGHSH, CDR2 LQKENI. V lost 6 bases and J 6 bases, leaving 14 bases between the germline ends. The CDR3 runs 13 residues. TCRdb's table, derived via immunoSEQ multiplex PCR, lists solely in-frame clones and lacks some. The repertoire holds about 40,000 clones, about 80% seen once, with roughly 16% in the top ten. A note on this clone: The target antigen is unknown.

Stated time point: week 11, during vaccination. All doses held 300 ug of mutant IDH1 20-mer peptide, with topical imiquimod. The rearrangement uses TRBV18 and TRBJ1-1; D ambiguous. Here the sequenced sample was peripheral blood mononuclear cells (PBMCs), taken from a glioma patient whose treatment included an IDH1 peptide vaccine. The TCR sequence derives from a woman in her thirties with glioma. Some clones in this sample may be carry-over from other donors' samples. CDR3 protein: CASSGLGEPEAFF. For the CDR3, the DNA is TGTGCCAGCTCCGGGTTGGGAGAGCCTGAAGCTTTCTTT.